A single TCR beta chain is shown here with its context. The antigen is unknown. A much larger clone lies one base from this, so it may be a read error. RNA transcripts yielded amplified TCR beta CDR3 regions. During a first-round RT-PCR of the TCR CDR3, the HTBI primer set was used. TCRdb ran MiXCR on the multiplex PCR reads and lists one entry per CDR3 protein. The data show 300,000 to 450,000 distinct CDR3 sequences, around a sixth seen once. The data were obtained in a study of T cells in Graves' hyperthyroidism and ophthalmopathy. Study details: Peripheral blood draws took place at initial diagnosis, ahead of any treatment.

Points from the study as a whole: Ophthalmopathy got predicted by the model a median approximately 6.3 months before its onset. Most expanded thyroid clonotypes above 0.001 recurred in blood.

CDR1 and CDR2 (germline): SNHLY, FYNNEI. J gave up 0 bases and V 7 bases, and 7 bases lay outside the gene matches. The CDR3 covers 16 residues. Each 10 ml fresh peripheral blood draw supplied the PBMCs. This clonotype was obtained from a man in his late teens or twenties with Graves' ophthalmopathy. Sequencing was done on a sample of blood. This chain links TRBV2 with TRBJ2-7; TRBD2 aligns across 12 bases. In DNA, the CDR3 is TGTGCCAGCAAGGTAACTAGCGGGGGGCCCTCCTACGAGCAGTACTTC. Encoded protein: CASKVTSGGPSYEQYF.